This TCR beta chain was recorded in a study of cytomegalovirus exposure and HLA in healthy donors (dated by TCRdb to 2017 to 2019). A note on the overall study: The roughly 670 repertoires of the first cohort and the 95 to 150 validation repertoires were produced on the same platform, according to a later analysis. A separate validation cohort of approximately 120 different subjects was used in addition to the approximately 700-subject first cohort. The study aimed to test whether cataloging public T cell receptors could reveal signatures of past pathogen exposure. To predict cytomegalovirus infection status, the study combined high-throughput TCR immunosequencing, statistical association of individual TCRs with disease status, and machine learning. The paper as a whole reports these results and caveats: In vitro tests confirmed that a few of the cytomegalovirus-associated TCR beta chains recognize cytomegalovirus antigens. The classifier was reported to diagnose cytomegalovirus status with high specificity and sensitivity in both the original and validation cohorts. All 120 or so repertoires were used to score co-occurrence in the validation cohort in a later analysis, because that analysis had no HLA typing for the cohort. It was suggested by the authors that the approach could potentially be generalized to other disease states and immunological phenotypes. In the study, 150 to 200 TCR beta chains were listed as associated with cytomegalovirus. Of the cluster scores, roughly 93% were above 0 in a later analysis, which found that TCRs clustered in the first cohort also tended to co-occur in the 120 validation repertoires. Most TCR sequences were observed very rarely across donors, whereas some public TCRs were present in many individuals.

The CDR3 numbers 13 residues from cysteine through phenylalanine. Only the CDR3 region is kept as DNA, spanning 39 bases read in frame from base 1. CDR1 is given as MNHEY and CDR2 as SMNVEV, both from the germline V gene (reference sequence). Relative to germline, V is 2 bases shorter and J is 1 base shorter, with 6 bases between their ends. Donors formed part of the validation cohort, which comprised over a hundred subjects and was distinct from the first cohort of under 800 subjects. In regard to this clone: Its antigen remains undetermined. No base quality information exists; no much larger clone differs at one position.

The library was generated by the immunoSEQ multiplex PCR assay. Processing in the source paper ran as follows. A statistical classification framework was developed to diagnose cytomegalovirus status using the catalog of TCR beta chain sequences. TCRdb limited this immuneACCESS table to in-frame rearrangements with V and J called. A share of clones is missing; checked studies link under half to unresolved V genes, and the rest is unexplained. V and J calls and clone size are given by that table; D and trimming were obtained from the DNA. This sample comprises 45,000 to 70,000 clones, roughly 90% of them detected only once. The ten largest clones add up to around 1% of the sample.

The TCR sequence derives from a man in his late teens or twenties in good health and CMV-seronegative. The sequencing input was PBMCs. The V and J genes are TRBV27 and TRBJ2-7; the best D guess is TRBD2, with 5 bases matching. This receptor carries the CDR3 CASSLTSSYEQYF. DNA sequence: TGTGCCAGCAGTTTAACTAGTTCCTACGAGCAGTACTTC.